A single sample is the source of the 5 T cell receptor beta chains below, sequenced in a study of blood T cell repertoires in COVID-19. Repertoires were generated with immunoSEQ multiplex PCR, while TCRdb's copy carries only in-frame clones and drops some. The sample lists under 40,000 clones; around four fifths were seen once. The sequenced sample consisted of peripheral blood. The receptors derive from a woman aged 60 to 75 with acute or convalescent COVID-19.

The chain recombines TRBV5-6 with TRBJ1-4, with D perhaps TRBD1 (5 bases). Germline-derived CDR1 and CDR2 are SGHDT and YYEEEE. Trimming cost V 0 bases and J 8 bases, with 14 bases left between them. CDR3 length equals 15 residues. CDR3 in DNA: TGTGCCAGCAGCTTGGTGGGCCCAGGGCGGGAAAAACTGTTTTTT. This codes for CASSLVGPGREKLFF.

The rearrangement links TRBV19 to TRBJ2-2; the D is unclear. The CDR3 extends over 14 amino acids. The germline V gene encodes CDR1 LNHDA and CDR2 SQIVND (reference sequence). V lost 5 bases, J lost 1 base, and 8 bases lay in between. CDR3 loop: CASSPTWNTGELFF. CDR3 bases: TGTGCCAGTAGTCCGACTTGGAACACCGGGGAGCTGTTTTTT.

V and J are TRBV6-2 or TRBV6-3 and TRBJ2-7; D gene uncertain. The CDR3 loop spans 12 amino acids. CDR1 and CDR2 (germline): MNHEY, SVGEGT. The V gene lost 2 bases and the J gene lost 5 bases, with 7 bases spanning the gap. The CDR3: CASSYGINEQYF. The CDR3 coding sequence is TGTGCCAGCAGTTACGGCATCAACGAGCAGTACTTC.

The gene calls are TRBV15 and TRBJ1-1; D is ambiguous. Between the trimmed V and J ends, which lost 3 bases and 1 base, there was a span of 3 bases. This CDR3 region has 12 residues. CDR1 is LNHNV, CDR2 YYDKDF, per germline (reference sequence). This chain's CDR3 is CATSRRNTEAFF. In nucleotides, the CDR3 is TGTGCCACCAGCAGGAGGAACACTGAAGCTTTCTTT.

The chain couples TRBV5-8 to TRBJ2-1; 8 nucleotides agree with TRBD1. There are 15 residues in the CDR3. Trimming removed 4 bases from V and 5 bases from J; junction bases left unmatched: 8. Germline V gene data show CDR1 as SGHTS and CDR2 as YDEGEE. In DNA form, the CDR3 reads TGTGCCAGCAGCCTAGGGACAGGCTCGGACAATGAGCAGTTCTTC. This encodes CASSLGTGSDNEQFF.